This T cell receptor (beta chain) originates from a study of blood T cell repertoires in COVID-19. Study context: From the United States, Italy and Spain came samples of acute and convalescent COVID-19. The cDNA or gDNA used as material had been derived from T cells, B-cell-depleted T cells, or PBMCs.

Per the study methods: Reference gene primer amplification yielded estimated nucleated cell counts. Clones were read by immunoSEQ multiplex PCR, and TCRdb kept only the in-frame ones, dropping some. Clone size and V and J calls were adopted from that table, with D and trimming inferred from the DNA. The sample records some 160,000 clones, around 85% being singletons. The CDR3 runs to 14 residues. Germline CDR1 is SGHAT and CDR2 is FQNNGV. V was cut by 2 bases and J by 6 bases, with 11 bases left in between. The rearrangement joins TRBV11-2 to TRBJ2-1; weak D call: TRBD1 (6 bases). The sequenced material came from peripheral blood. The receptor was derived from a woman older than 75 with COVID-19, enrolled during active disease. CDR3 sequence (DNA): TGTGCCAGCAGCTTACGAAAACAGGGCAATGAGCAGTTCTTC. It is translated as CASSLRKQGNEQFF.